This T cell receptor beta chain was retrieved from a study of breast tumors, draining lymph nodes, adjacent tissues. CDR1 and CDR2 (germline): SEHNR, FQNEAQ (reference sequence). The CDR3 is made up of 14 amino acids. Trimming left V 5 bases short and J 2 bases short, with 13 bases between. Overall study results and limits: Compared with lymph nodes, tumors were less diverse; compared with nontumor tissue, more. Tumor and nontumor repertoires were significantly more similar in luminal-like than in basal-like breast cancer. Data only fit, rather than demonstrated, lymph node origin of most tumor T cells.

TCRdb re-called the multiplex PCR reads with MiXCR, one entry per CDR3 protein. Of approximately 11,000 distinct CDR3 sequences listed, about 37% were seen once; the top ten hold 13% to 15%. Note on this clonotype: Its antigen is as yet unknown.

Material: breast tumor tissue. V gene TRBV7-9 combines with J gene TRBJ2-7; maybe TRBD1 (6 bases). This sequence was found in a female donor with breast cancer. Some clones in this sample may be carry-over from other donors' samples. The DNA of the CDR3 is TGTGCCAGCAGCCTCGAAGGGGGAACCTACGAGCAGTACTTC. It is translated as CASSLEGGTYEQYF. Full variable domain (outside the CDR3, taken from reference TRBV7-9 and TRBJ2-7): DTGVSQNPRHKITKRGQNVTFRCDPISEHNRLYWYRQTLGQGPEFLTYFQNEAQLEKSRLLSDRFSAERPKGSFSTLEIQRTEQGDSAMYLCASSLEGGTYEQYFGPGTRLTVT.